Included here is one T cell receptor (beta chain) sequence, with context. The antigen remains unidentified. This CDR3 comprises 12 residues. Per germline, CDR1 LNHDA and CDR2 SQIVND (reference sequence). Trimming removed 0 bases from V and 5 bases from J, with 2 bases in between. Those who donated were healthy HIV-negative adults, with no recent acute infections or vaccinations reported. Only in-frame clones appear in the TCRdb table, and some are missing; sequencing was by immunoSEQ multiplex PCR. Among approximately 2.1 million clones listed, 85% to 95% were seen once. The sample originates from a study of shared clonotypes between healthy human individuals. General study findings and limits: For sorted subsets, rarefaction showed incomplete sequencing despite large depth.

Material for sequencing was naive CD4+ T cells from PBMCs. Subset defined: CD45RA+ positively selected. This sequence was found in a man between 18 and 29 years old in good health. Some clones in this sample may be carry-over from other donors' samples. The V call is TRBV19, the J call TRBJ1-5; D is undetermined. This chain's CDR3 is CASSIEYQPQHF. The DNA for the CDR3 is TGTGCCAGTAGTATAGAATATCAGCCCCAGCATTTT.